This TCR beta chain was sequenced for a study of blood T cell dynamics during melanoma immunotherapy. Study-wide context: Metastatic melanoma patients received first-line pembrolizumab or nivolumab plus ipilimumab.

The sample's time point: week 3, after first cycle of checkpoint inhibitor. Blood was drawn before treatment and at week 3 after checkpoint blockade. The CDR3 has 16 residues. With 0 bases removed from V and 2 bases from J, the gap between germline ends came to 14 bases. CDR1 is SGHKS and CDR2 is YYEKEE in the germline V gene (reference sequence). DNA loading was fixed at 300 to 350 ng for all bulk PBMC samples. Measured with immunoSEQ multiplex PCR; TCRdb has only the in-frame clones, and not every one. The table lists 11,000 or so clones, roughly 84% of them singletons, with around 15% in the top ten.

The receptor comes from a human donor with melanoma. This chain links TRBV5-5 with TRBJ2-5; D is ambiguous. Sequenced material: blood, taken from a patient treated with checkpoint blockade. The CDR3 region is CASSLEQFLDQETQYF. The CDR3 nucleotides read TGTGCCAGCAGCTTGGAGCAGTTTCTCGATCAAGAGACCCAGTACTTC.